The sequence of this T cell receptor beta chain was determined in a study of cytomegalovirus exposure and HLA in healthy donors (dated by TCRdb to 2016 to 2017). Broadly, across the study: According to an earlier analysis of several hundred of the donors, about 179 million T cells yielded 90 million to 140 million unique TCR beta sequences and about 300 Gb of sequence data. A later analysis re-examined previously published TCR beta repertoires from more than 650 donors and added high-resolution HLA genotyping to investigate patterns of TCR occurrence. A later genetic analysis used genome-wide SNP genotypes for about three fifths of the roughly 700 donors, treating that subset as a discovery cohort. The study aimed to test whether signatures of past pathogen exposure could be identified by cataloging public T cell receptors. An earlier analysis of 500 to 750 of the donors applied high-throughput TCR beta sequencing to assess whether each TCR beta V gene segment acted as functional or pseudogenic. On average, around 230,000 unique TCR beta nucleotide sequences were sequenced per donor among 398 genotyped donors of the cohort, with about 17% of those sequences being non-productive. The genetic ancestry cluster associated with self-reported Caucasian donors included 65% to 90% of the 398 genotyped donors. The study combined high-throughput TCR immunosequencing, statistical association of individual TCRs with disease status, and machine learning to predict cytomegalovirus infection status. Roughly 300 gigabases of sequencing data and approximately 84 million unique TCR sequences were included in an early release covering several hundred HLA-typed donors. Alongside the repertoire data, information on donor age, sex, ethnicity and CMV serostatus was compiled. Class I and class II HLA loci were covered by the typing at four-digit resolution. The number of typed donors differed by locus: about 629-630 for A, B, C, DRB1 and DQB1; about 520 for DQA1; 606 for DPA1; and around 490 for DPB1. The later analysis used no new phenotypic data to find candidate immune exposures, relying instead on TCR beta sequences and their occurrence across donors. A separate validation cohort of roughly 130 different subjects was used in addition to the roughly 670-subject first cohort. Every discovery cohort repertoire had been produced on one sequencing platform. Five DR-DQ haplotypes were handled as single units for association and clustering, since linkage in the cohort was strong. Using immunosequencing, the study profiled T cell repertoires from about 620 subjects and related those repertoires to cytomegalovirus serostatus. The investigation overall reported the following: Compared with the 666-donor mean, donors in an Asian-associated ancestry cluster had fewer N-insertions in productive TCRs, according to a later genetic analysis. Because the 87-base-pair reads could not distinguish some IMGT-functional V segments, including TRBV6-2 and TRBV6-3, those segments were excluded. The cohort was sequenced for TCR beta chains only, and without alpha or paired-chain data the features that could be detected were limited. While some public TCRs were present in many individuals, most TCR sequences turned up only very rarely across donors. V-gene and J-gene trimming of TCR beta chains was associated with a missense DCLRE1C variant in a later genetic analysis, and the association was replicated in an independent cohort. CMV serostatus was the only immune exposure information available for the cohort. A further reported finding was that TCR beta sequences accurately predicted the HLA-A and HLA-B alleles for most subjects in the first cohort. Correlated functional status among segregating V segments might reflect linkage disequilibrium, but an unknown experimental factor could not be ruled out. In an earlier analysis of some 500 of the donors, most TCR beta V segments appeared in productive rearrangements about 87% or about 30% of the time, broadly matching IMGT annotations. Assigning TCR associations to individual alleles was difficult when HLA alleles, especially DR and DQ, strongly co-occurred. Because HLA typing was missing for some donors at each locus, association tests included only the typed subset. A later analysis reported that several top co-occurrence clusters appeared linked to parvovirus B19, influenza, CMV and Epstein-Barr virus. The study listed 150 to 200 TCR beta chains as associated with cytomegalovirus. The classifier was reported to diagnose cytomegalovirus status with high specificity and sensitivity in both the original and validation cohorts. A few of the identified cytomegalovirus-associated TCR beta chains were confirmed in vitro to be specific for cytomegalovirus antigens. According to a later analysis, most CMV-associated TCR beta chains appeared to be HLA-restricted, and the HLA associations seemed to be driven largely by CMV exposure. In a later analysis, around 15,000 TCR beta sequences were associated with specific HLA alleles at a false discovery rate of 0.05. The authors suggested that the approach could potentially be extended to other disease states and immunological phenotypes. The sequencing pipeline was judged likely to have produced a cluster of highly shared sequence variants as a technical artifact. Over 15 rarely observed V segments, including chromosome 9 orphons, were excluded from the earlier analysis of about 610 of the donors because counts were too low. In a later analysis, HLA-associated TCR beta chains showed more clonal expansion and lower generation probabilities than non-associated chains that were equally common. Roughly uniform sequencing depth across donors was assumed in presence/absence analyses, although this assumption may not hold. According to a later analysis, TCR association rates differed among HLA loci, with DRB1 alleles showing the most associated TCRs and HLA-C alleles showing the fewest.

The CDR3 holds 14 amino acids from the cysteine to the phenylalanine. Only the CDR3 DNA stays, 42 bases, in frame from base 1. V is reduced by 5 bases and J by 4 bases, leaving a spacing of 15 bases between them. CDR1 and CDR2 are read off the germline V gene as MNHNS and SASEGT. To note about this clone: Its specific antigen is unknown. One base away there is no much larger clone; base qualities are not given.

The library was produced with the immunoSEQ multiplex PCR assay. The multiplex PCR relied on a mix of 60 forward primers for TCR Vbeta segments and 13 reverse primers for TCR Jbeta segments. The CDR3 region of rearranged TCR beta genes was amplified from genomic DNA by a multiplex PCR assay. The amplified TCR beta libraries were sequenced on the Illumina HiSeq System as 87-base-pair reads. The authors' analysis ran thus. Across the 500 to 850 repertoires, a later analysis counted 60 million to 90 million unique TCR beta chains, roughly 11 million of which were shared by at least two donors. Raw reads were error-corrected and collapsed into unique sequences with a nearest-neighbor algorithm that merged closely related sequences to remove PCR and sequencing errors. To assign V, D and J gene segments, CDR3 sequences were aligned to IMGT reference sequences. For a sequence to be retained, at least a six-nucleotide match to both a V gene segment and a J gene segment was required. Rearrangements were classified as productive when the CDR3 lacked stop codons and remained in frame with V and J, and all other rearrangements were classified as non-productive. Following IMGT convention, CDR3 was defined as the stretch from the second conserved V-encoded cysteine up to the conserved J-encoded phenylalanine. In an earlier analysis of 587 of the donors, sequences lacking an unambiguous match to a single V gene segment were excluded. An earlier analysis of a few hundred of the donors called V segments functional above 56.7% productive rearrangements and segregating when the between-donor standard deviation exceeded 5%. A statistical classification framework was built for diagnosing cytomegalovirus status from the catalog of TCR beta chain sequences. A later analysis assigned V and J genes by comparing TCR nucleotide sequences with IMGT/GENE-DB human TR gene sequences. Using the TCRdist pipeline, a later analysis assigned CDR3 sequences along with most-parsimonious VDJ recombination scenarios. In a later analysis, every TCR beta chain was defined by the combination of its CDR3 amino acid sequence and its V-gene family, and reads without a unique V-gene family were dropped. In a later analysis, 450 to 600 highly shared, low-generation-probability nucleotide sequences were removed to address suspected cross-contamination and a sequencing artifact. For each public chain, a later analysis derived a clonal expansion index from normalized ranks of inferred template counts within each repertoire. In a later analysis, generation probabilities were computed with a VDJ recombination model fitted to out-of-frame rearrangements, and the resulting probabilities were checked against IGoR. In a later analysis, hypergeometric tests were used to score TCR-TCR, TCR-HLA and TCR-CMV co-occurrence, with a repertoire-size bias correction applied to TCR pairs. In a later analysis, false discovery rates were estimated by permuting HLA or CMV assignments 20 times. A later analysis grouped co-occurring TCRs with DBSCAN, adding TCRdist sequence similarity when clustering within HLA-allele-positive subsets. Co-occurrence clustering excluded repertoires with fewer than 30,000 or more than 120,000 public chains, plus five with anomalous nucleotide sharing. In its TCRdb copy, this immuneACCESS table keeps in-frame sequences only and misses some clones. Where compared with another copy, unresolved V genes explain less than half of these, and the others have no known cause. That table furnishes V, J and clone size, whereas the DNA furnished D and trimming. The sample records about 180,000 clones, around 80% of which are singletons. The leading ten clones occupy approximately 1.4% of the sample.

The cohort comprised some 680 healthy bone marrow donors. All cohort members were sampled while nominally healthy, although unrecorded immune exposures were likely present. The donor tested CMV seronegative and was one of the 352 seronegative cohort members. A peripheral blood sample was collected from each donor, and TCR beta sequencing was performed on peripheral blood mononuclear cells. The Qiagen DNeasy Blood Extraction Kit was used to extract genomic DNA from the blood cell samples. Recombination linked TRBV6-1 to TRBJ2-7; a weak D assignment points to TRBD1 (5 bases agree). The receptor was derived from a man younger than 35 in good health and CMV-seronegative. Sequencing used PBMCs. The CDR3 has the sequence CASSHRPPVYEQYF. In nucleotides, the sequence is TGTGCCAGCAGTCACAGGCCACCCGTTTACGAGCAGTACTTC.